Listed below are T cell receptor beta chains from one sample, sequenced in a study of molecular identifiers for immune sequencing clone quantification. TCRdb called the PCR reads again in MiXCR, with one record for every CDR3 protein. The table has about 640,000 distinct CDR3 sequences, 15% to 20% seen once; the top ten hold around 0.9%. Sample: naive CD8+ T cells from blood, with Jurkat cell RNA spiked in. The receptor source for this set is a human donor in good health. Some libraries in this study had Jurkat cell RNA spiked in. Each CDR3 is given with its conserved first and last residue. D genes are given only for firm matches. Clone size, where shown, is once, few, many, or a class for clones that have expanded.

D gene: -
V gene: TRBV24-1
clone size: many
J gene: TRBJ2-2
CDR3 DNA: TGTGCCACCAGTGATTCCACCGGGGAGCTGTTTTTT
CDR3 protein: CATSDSTGELFF

D gene: -
V gene: TRBV12-3/TRBV12-4
clone size: many
J gene: TRBJ2-3
CDR3 DNA: TGTGCCAGCACCACAACTGGAGAGGCGGGTAATACGCAGTATTTT
CDR3 protein: CASTTTGEAGNTQYF

D gene: TRBD1
V gene: TRBV10-3
clone size: many
J gene: TRBJ2-3
CDR3 DNA: TGTGCCATCAGTGAGCCCCAGGGGGCTACAGATACGCAGTATTTT
CDR3 protein: CAISEPQGATDTQYF

D gene: TRBD1
V gene: TRBV12-3/TRBV12-4
clone size: many
J gene: TRBJ2-7
CDR3 DNA: TGTGCCAGCAGCTTATTGGGACAGAGTTACGAGCAGTACTTC
CDR3 protein: CASSLLGQSYEQYF

D gene: TRBD2
V gene: TRBV28
clone size: few
J gene: TRBJ2-7
CDR3 DNA: TGTGCCAGCAGTTCCTGGACTAGCGGGAGGGACGAGCAGTACTTC
CDR3 protein: CASSSWTSGRDEQYF

D gene: TRBD1
V gene: TRBV13
clone size: few
J gene: TRBJ1-6
CDR3 DNA: TGTGCCAGCAGCCCTTCGGACAGGGGATCTTTTTCACCCCTCCACTTT
CDR3 protein: CASSPSDRGSFSPLHF

D gene: -
V gene: TRBV10-2
clone size: many
J gene: TRBJ2-2
CDR3 DNA: TGCGCCAGCAGTGAGTGGCTTACGAACACCGGGGAGCTGTTTTTT
CDR3 protein: CASSEWLTNTGELFF

D gene: -
V gene: TRBV7-9
clone size: few
J gene: TRBJ2-3
CDR3 DNA: TGTGCCAGCAGGCTGGGCCCAGATACGCAGTATTTT
CDR3 protein: CASRLGPDTQYF

D gene: -
V gene: TRBV27
clone size: few
J gene: TRBJ2-7
CDR3 DNA: TGTGCCAGCAGTTTGTGGGCAGAGAGACCCTACGAGCAGTACTTC
CDR3 protein: CASSLWAERPYEQYF

D gene: -
V gene: TRBV29-1
clone size: many
J gene: TRBJ2-3
CDR3 DNA: TGCAGCGTTGAAGATCCCGGGAGATTTAGGACAGATACGCAGTATTTT
CDR3 protein: CSVEDPGRFRTDTQYF

D gene: -
V gene: TRBV5-1
clone size: -
J gene: TRBJ2-1
CDR3 DNA: TGCGCCAGCAGCTTGACATGGAACTCCTACAATGAGCAGTTCTTC
CDR3 protein: CASSLTWNSYNEQFF

D gene: -
V gene: TRBV6-2/TRBV6-3
clone size: -
J gene: TRBJ1-1
CDR3 DNA: TGTGCCAGCAGTTACGATTCGCGGCGGAACACTGAAGCTTTCTTT
CDR3 protein: CASSYDSRRNTEAFF

D gene: TRBD1
V gene: TRBV2
clone size: -
J gene: TRBJ1-5
CDR3 DNA: TGTGCCAGCAGATCAGGACAGGGGACTAATCAGCCCCAGCATTTT
CDR3 protein: CASRSGQGTNQPQHF

D gene: -
V gene: TRBV20-1
clone size: many
J gene: TRBJ1-5
CDR3 DNA: TGCAGTGCTAGGCCCGATGGTTTCAATCAGCCCCAGCATTTT
CDR3 protein: CSARPDGFNQPQHF

D gene: -
V gene: TRBV27
clone size: -
J gene: TRBJ1-4
CDR3 DNA: TGTGCCAGCAGTTCCCCCCCCTTCGAGGAACTGTTTTTT
CDR3 protein: CASSSPPFEELFF

D gene: TRBD2
V gene: TRBV4-2
clone size: many
J gene: TRBJ2-7
CDR3 DNA: TGTGCCAGCAGCCCGGTAGCGGGAGGCACCCCCTACGAGCAGTACTTC
CDR3 protein: CASSPVAGGTPYEQYF

D gene: TRBD2
V gene: TRBV2
clone size: many
J gene: TRBJ2-5
CDR3 DNA: TGTGCCAGCAGTGATGTAGCGGGGGGAGAGACCCAGTACTTC
CDR3 protein: CASSDVAGGETQYF

D gene: -
V gene: TRBV19
clone size: -
J gene: TRBJ2-7
CDR3 DNA: TGTGCCAGTAGTATATACGGCGGGCCGAGCTCCTACGAGCAGTACTTC
CDR3 protein: CASSIYGGPSSYEQYF

D gene: -
V gene: TRBV6-1
clone size: many
J gene: TRBJ1-1
CDR3 DNA: TGTGCCAGCAGTGTGGCGGGGGGAATGAACACTGAAGCTTTCTTT
CDR3 protein: CASSVAGGMNTEAFF

D gene: -
V gene: TRBV2
clone size: -
J gene: TRBJ1-2
CDR3 DNA: TGTGCCAGCACCCCTGAGGTAACTCCTAACTATGGCTACACCTTC
CDR3 protein: CASTPEVTPNYGYTF

D gene: -
V gene: TRBV7-9
clone size: few
J gene: TRBJ1-2
CDR3 DNA: TGTGCCAGCAGCTCAACCGGGACGGGGGGTCAATATGGCTACACCTTC
CDR3 protein: CASSSTGTGGQYGYTF

D gene: -
V gene: TRBV6-2/TRBV6-3
clone size: many
J gene: TRBJ1-5
CDR3 DNA: TGTGCCAGCAGTTATGAGGCGCGTGGTGATCAGCCCCAGCATTTT
CDR3 protein: CASSYEARGDQPQHF

D gene: TRBD1
V gene: TRBV29-1
clone size: many
J gene: TRBJ1-1
CDR3 DNA: TGCAGCGTTTTACTCTGGACAGGGCGGAACACTGAAGCTTTCTTT
CDR3 protein: CSVLLWTGRNTEAFF

D gene: -
V gene: TRBV7-9
clone size: many
J gene: TRBJ2-6
CDR3 DNA: TGTGCCAGCAGCCCCCCGCGAGTCTCTGGGGCCAACGTCCTGACTTTC
CDR3 protein: CASSPPRVSGANVLTF

D gene: -
V gene: TRBV7-3
clone size: many
J gene: TRBJ2-5
CDR3 DNA: TGTGCCAGCAGCTCGGGACTCCACGTTGGAGAGACCCAGTACTTC
CDR3 protein: CASSSGLHVGETQYF

D gene: TRBD2
V gene: TRBV4-3
clone size: -
J gene: TRBJ2-2
CDR3 DNA: TGCGCCAGCAGCCGAATAGGCGGACTAGCGAGGAACACCGGGGAGCTGCTTTTT
CDR3 protein: CASSRIGGLARNTGELLF

D gene: TRBD1
V gene: TRBV3-1
clone size: few
J gene: TRBJ2-7
CDR3 DNA: TGTGCCAGCAGCCAAGATGTCGACAGGGGGGCTAGCGGACTCTACGAGCAGTACTTC
CDR3 protein: CASSQDVDRGASGLYEQYF

D gene: -
V gene: TRBV30
clone size: many
J gene: TRBJ2-1
CDR3 DNA: TGTGCCTGGAGCTTACTTAGCGATGAGCAGTTCTTC
CDR3 protein: CAWSLLSDEQFF

D gene: -
V gene: TRBV27
clone size: many
J gene: TRBJ2-5
CDR3 DNA: TGTGCCAGCACTGGCAGCGGAGAGACCCAGTACTTC
CDR3 protein: CASTGSGETQYF

D gene: -
V gene: TRBV9
clone size: -
J gene: TRBJ2-7
CDR3 DNA: TGTGCCAGCAGCGTAGACTCGGGAGCCTCCTACGAGCAGTACTTC
CDR3 protein: CASSVDSGASYEQYF

D gene: -
V gene: TRBV25-1
clone size: many
J gene: TRBJ2-5
CDR3 DNA: TGTGCCAGCAGTGTTCTCGGGGAGACCCAGTACTTC
CDR3 protein: CASSVLGETQYF

D gene: TRBD1
V gene: TRBV5-1
clone size: many
J gene: TRBJ2-4
CDR3 DNA: TGCGCCAGCAGCTTGGGGACAGGGAGTTTTCAGTACTTC
CDR3 protein: CASSLGTGSFQYF

D gene: -
V gene: TRBV4-3
clone size: many
J gene: TRBJ2-5
CDR3 DNA: TGCGCCAGCAGCCAAGAACCAGGCGCGGAGACCCAGTACTTC
CDR3 protein: CASSQEPGAETQYF

D gene: TRBD2
V gene: TRBV9
clone size: -
J gene: TRBJ2-7
CDR3 DNA: TGTGCCAGCAGCGTAAGGCGGGAGGCCACCTACGAGCAGTACTTC
CDR3 protein: CASSVRREATYEQYF

D gene: TRBD1
V gene: TRBV5-6
clone size: few
J gene: TRBJ2-7
CDR3 DNA: TGTGCCAGCAGCTTCGAGGACAGGGTCGACGAGCAGTACTTC
CDR3 protein: CASSFEDRVDEQYF